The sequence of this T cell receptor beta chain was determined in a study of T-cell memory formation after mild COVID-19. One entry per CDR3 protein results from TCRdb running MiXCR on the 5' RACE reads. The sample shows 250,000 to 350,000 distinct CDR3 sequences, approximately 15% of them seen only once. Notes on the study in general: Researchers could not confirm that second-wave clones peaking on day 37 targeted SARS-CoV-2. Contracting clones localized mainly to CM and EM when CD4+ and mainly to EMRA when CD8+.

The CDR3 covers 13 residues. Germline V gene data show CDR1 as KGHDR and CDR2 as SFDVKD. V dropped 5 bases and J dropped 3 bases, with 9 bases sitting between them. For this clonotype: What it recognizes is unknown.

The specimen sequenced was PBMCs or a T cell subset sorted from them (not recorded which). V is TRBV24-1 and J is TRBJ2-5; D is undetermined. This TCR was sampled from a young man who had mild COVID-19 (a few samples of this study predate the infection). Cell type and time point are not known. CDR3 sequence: CATSGSAEETQYF. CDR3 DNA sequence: TGTGCCACCAGTGGGTCGGCAGAAGAGACCCAGTACTTC.